Described below is a single T cell receptor (beta chain) sequence and its context. The antigen it binds to is not known. No much larger clonotype is one base removed from it; base qualities were not supplied. This entry is derived from a study of blood T cell repertoires in COVID-19 (dated by TCRdb to the early 2020s). Concerning the study at large: Samples covering the acute and convalescent phases of COVID-19 were provided by collaborators in the United States, Italy and Spain. The prospective study material was composed of cDNA or gDNA derived from T cells, B-cell-depleted T cells, or PBMCs. The dataset comprised deeply sampled blood TCRbeta repertoires from subjects exposed to, actively infected with, or recovered from COVID-19. A freely available public database, intended as a resource for researchers studying the immune response to SARS-CoV-2, is where the repertoires were released. The samples were drawn from the first 160 participants of the ongoing ImmuneRACE study and from about 1,200 subjects provided by 6 global collaborators. A de-identified subject ID, COVID-19 status, age in years and sex were almost always included in the sample metadata. HLA class I and class II types, where available, came from metadata supplied by the sample provider rather than from assay-based typing. The full study reports these points: The quantity of clinical and demographic metadata differed by source and by participant and was supplied without curation.

TCRbeta CDR3 regions were amplified from genomic DNA using the immunoSEQ Assay, a bias-controlled multiplex PCR. For the original study's pipeline: The number of nucleated cells in each sample was estimated by amplification of reference gene primers within the assay. Sequence reads were collapsed and filtered to measure the absolute abundance of every unique TCRbeta CDR3 rearrangement. For each sample, productive Simpson clonality was calculated as the square root of Simpson's diversity index across productive rearrangements. Here the immuneACCESS table is served through TCRdb, limited to in-frame sequences with V and J called. Missing clones are a known gap in these copies; in checked studies unresolved V genes cover under half, and the rest lacks a known reason. V and J calls and clone size are given by that table; D and trimming were obtained from the DNA. Recorded for this sample are 100,000 to 120,000 clones; nearly 90% of them occurred a single time. The leading ten clones occupy around 5.1% of the sample.

The collaborating institutions used their own protocols to collect whole blood in K2EDTA tubes. For TCRbeta analysis, collaborator samples were shipped as frozen whole blood, as isolated PBMCs, or as DNA extracted from either sample type. Trimming takes 3 bases off V and 6 bases off J; junction bases not matched to a gene: 11. The CDR3 starts with the cysteine, ends with the phenylalanine, and has 16 residues. CDR3 DNA only is kept here, 48 bases in frame from base 1. CDR1 and CDR2 were assigned from the germline V gene (reference sequence) as GTSNPN and SVGIG. This receptor was taken from a human donor in a cohort sampled during active COVID-19. The V and J genes are TRBV30 and TRBJ2-5; 12 of the junction bases match TRBD2. The sequenced sample consisted of peripheral blood. The CDR3 in this case is CAWSPASGGAVKTQYF. The nucleotides are TGTGCCTGGAGCCCCGCTAGCGGGGGGGCTGTGAAGACCCAGTACTTC.